These 32 T cell receptor beta chains came from one sample sequenced in a study of blood T cell repertoires in COVID-19. The assay was immunoSEQ multiplex PCR, and TCRdb's table has in-frame clones only and misses some. The table includes roughly 30,000 clones, about 78% detected once. Sequenced material: peripheral blood. The source of these receptors is a woman in her fifties or sixties with acute or convalescent COVID-19.

The rearrangement joins TRBV12-3 or TRBV12-4 to TRBJ1-6, with 7 bases identical to TRBD1. The CDR3 runs to 13 residues. V shed 4 bases and J 10 bases; nucleotides not matched to a gene: 4. The DNA of the CDR3 is TGTGCCAGCAGTTACAGGGGCGGGTCACCCCTCCACTTT. Translated: CASSYRGGSPLHF.

V and J are TRBV2 and TRBJ2-7; perhaps TRBD1 as D (5 bases). V lost 5 bases and J lost 2, with 13 bases in between. Per the germline V gene, CDR1 is SNHLY and CDR2 is FYNNEI. The length of the CDR3 is 14 residues. DNA of the CDR3: TGTGCCAGCAGTCCAGACAGTCTGACCTACGAGCAGTACTTC. This translates into CASSPDSLTYEQYF.

The genes are TRBV11-1 and TRBJ2-2, with D possibly being TRBD1 (5 bases). Germline V CDR1 and CDR2: SGHAT, FQDESV (reference sequence). The CDR3 sequence is 16 residues long. Trimming pared 5 bases from V and 0 bases from J, leaving 13 bases between. The CDR3 reads CASSLRQTSNTGELFF. The CDR3 bases are TGTGCCAGCAGCCTCAGACAGACTTCGAACACCGGGGAGCTGTTTTTT.

This clone was seen a few times. This rearrangement joins TRBV28 to TRBJ1-4, with 7 positions matching TRBD1. V was clipped by 5 bases and J by 7 bases; unmatched bases: 7. There are 14 residues in the CDR3. The germline gives CDR1 MDHEN, CDR2 SYDVKM. The CDR3 DNA is TGTGCCAGCAGTCTTGACAGGGAGGTTGAAAAACTGTTTTTT. Amino acids: CASSLDREVEKLFF. The variable domain in full, with the rest retrieved from reference TRBV28 and TRBJ1-4, is DVKVTQSSRYLVKRTGEKVFLECVQDMDHENMFWYRQDPGLGLRLIYFSYDVKMKEKGDIPEGYSVSREKKERFSLILESASTNQTSMYLCASSLDREVEKLFFGSGTQLSVL.

The chain couples TRBV30 to TRBJ2-3, with a weak D call TRBD2 (6 bases). Germline CDR1 GTSNPN, CDR2 SVGIG (reference sequence). The CDR3 length is 14 residues. The germline V and J ends were trimmed by 2 bases and 2 bases, with 11 bases remaining between them. CDR3 nucleotides: TGTGCCTGGAGTACTGCGGGGTACACAGATACGCAGTATTTT. Translated: CAWSTAGYTDTQYF.

V gene TRBV9 combines with J gene TRBJ2-3; TRBD2 agrees at 13 bases. V was clipped by 0 bases and J by 7 bases; unmatched bases: 5. This CDR3 comprises 16 residues. CDR1 is SGDLS and CDR2 is YYNGEE in the germline V gene. The CDR3 spells CASSVGRTSGGYTQYF. The CDR3 bases are TGTGCCAGCAGCGTAGGAAGGACTAGCGGGGGTTATACGCAGTATTTT.

The rearrangement uses TRBV5-6 and TRBJ1-2; no firm D call. The germline V gene has CDR1 SGHDT and CDR2 YYEEEE. V lost 0 bases and J 5 bases, leaving 8 bases between the germline ends. The CDR3 has 13 amino acids. The CDR3 protein is CASSLDRIYGYTF. CDR3 coding DNA: TGTGCCAGCAGCTTGGACAGAATATATGGCTACACCTTC.

This sequence joins TRBV19 and TRBJ1-5, with D unresolved. Looked up from germline, CDR1 is LNHDA and CDR2 is SQIVND (reference sequence). The V end lost 7 bases, the J end lost 0 bases, and 16 bases lay between the germline ends. The CDR3 runs 16 residues. Written as DNA, the CDR3 is TGTGCCAGTAAACCGGAAGGGAGCTATAGCAATCAGCCCCAGCATTTT. It is translated as CASKPEGSYSNQPQHF.

This sequence joins TRBV15 and TRBJ1-4, with D possibly matching TRBD1 (5 bases). Per germline, CDR1 LNHNV and CDR2 YYDKDF (reference sequence). This CDR3 is built from 15 residues. Deletions cut 3 bases from V and 3 bases from J, with 11 bases between. CDR3: CATSSQGRANEKLFF. The CDR3 bases are TGTGCCACCAGCAGCCAGGGCAGGGCTAATGAAAAACTGTTTTTT.

This chain connects TRBV5-6 to TRBJ1-6; D may be TRBD1 (6 bases). Trimming left V 2 bases short and J 9 bases short, with 12 bases between. The CDR3 consists of 14 residues. Per the germline V gene, CDR1 is SGHDT and CDR2 is YYEEEE. The CDR3 DNA reads as TGTGCCAGCAGCTTAGGGACAATAACTTCACCCCTCCACTTT. It encodes CASSLGTITSPLHF.

The chain combines TRBV3-1 (or the pseudogene TRBV3-2) with TRBJ1-2; TRBD1 might be the D (6 bases). The CDR3 covers 16 residues. V gave up 4 bases and J gave up 2 bases, with 17 bases separating them. Germline loops: CDR1 LGHDT, CDR2 YNNKEL (reference sequence). CDR3 in amino acids: CASSPGGNRANYGYTF. DNA for the CDR3: TGTGCCAGCAGCCCGGGGGGGAACAGGGCCAACTATGGCTACACCTTC.

The CDR3: CASSLGLRGDTQYF. The CDR3 DNA sequence: TGTGCCAGCAGCTTAGGACTACGAGGAGATACGCAGTATTTT. V and J are TRBV7-9 and TRBJ2-3; a weak D match, TRBD2 (5 bases). This CDR3 is built from 14 residues. V lost 1 base and J 5 bases, leaving 10 bases between the germline ends. Looked up from germline, CDR1 is SEHNR and CDR2 is FQNEAQ (reference sequence).

The genes are TRBV11-2 and TRBJ2-1; TRBD2 might be the D (6 bases). The CDR3 is 13 residues long. Trimming pared 3 bases from V and 8 bases from J, leaving 11 bases between. Per germline, CDR1 SGHAT and CDR2 FQNNGV. The CDR3 sequence is CASSFSRRDEQFF. Written as DNA, the CDR3 is TGTGCCAGCAGCTTTAGTAGGAGGGATGAGCAGTTCTTC.

This clone was detected only a few times. The chain couples TRBV30 to TRBJ2-7, with 10 bases matching TRBD1. From germline, CDR1 is GTSNPN and CDR2 SVGIG (reference sequence). V shed 3 bases and J 4 bases; nucleotides not matched to a gene: 9. The CDR3 extends over 15 amino acids. In DNA form, the CDR3 reads TGTGCCTGGAGCAGGATGGGACAGGGGAAATACGAGCAGTACTTC. Residues: CAWSRMGQGKYEQYF.

The rearrangement joins TRBV29-1 to TRBJ1-4, with D tentatively TRBD1 (5 bases). The germline V gene encodes CDR1 SQVTM and CDR2 ANQGSEA. The CDR3 consists of 12 residues. Trimming shortened V by 3 bases and J by 7 bases, and 9 bases separated the two germline ends. As DNA, the CDR3 is TGCAGCGTTGATGGGGGGACTGAAAAACTGTTTTTT. Its translation is CSVDGGTEKLFF.

The CDR3: CASSGSGTSTDTQYF. CDR3 nucleotides: TGTGCCAGCAGTGGCAGCGGGACTAGCACAGATACGCAGTATTTT. This rearrangement joins TRBV2 to TRBJ2-3; TRBD2 matches at 7 bases. V was clipped by 4 bases and J by 0 bases; unmatched bases: 4. The germline V gene has CDR1 SNHLY and CDR2 FYNNEI. The CDR3 runs 15 residues.

The rearrangement joins TRBV19 to TRBJ1-2; D gene unclear. Germline V gene data show CDR1 as LNHDA and CDR2 as SQIVND (reference sequence). Deletions cut 4 bases from V and 4 bases from J, with 13 bases between. The CDR3 is made up of 14 amino acids. As DNA, the CDR3 is TGTGCCAGTAGTACGGAGGGCCATTCCTATGGCTACACCTTC. Translating gives CASSTEGHSYGYTF.

The chain carries TRBV19 and TRBJ1-2, with TRBD1 as a possible D gene (5 bases). Germline CDR1 LNHDA, CDR2 SQIVND (reference sequence). There are 14 residues in the CDR3. V lost 5 bases to trimming and J lost 0 bases, with 10 bases between them. The CDR3 loop is CASSGQTANYGYTF. The CDR3, as DNA: TGTGCCAGTAGTGGGCAGACAGCTAACTATGGCTACACCTTC.

The rearrangement links TRBV29-1 to TRBJ2-5; a possible D gene is TRBD1 (6 bases). Germline V gene lookup returns CDR1 SQVTM and CDR2 ANQGSEA. V was trimmed by 1 base and J by 2 bases, leaving 8 bases between them. The CDR3 totals 13 residues. Here the CDR3 reads CSVEGDKQETQYF. CDR3 sequence (DNA): TGCAGCGTTGAAGGGGACAAACAAGAGACCCAGTACTTC. Supplemented by reference TRBV29-1 and TRBJ2-5, the full variable domain reads SAVISQKPSRDICQRGTSLTIQCQVDSQVTMMFWYRQQPGQSLTLIATANQGSEATYESGFVIDKFPISRPNLTFSTLTVSNMSPEDSSIYLCSVEGDKQETQYFGPGTRLLVL.

The sample holds a few counts of this clone. Other DNA sequences within the sample encode an identical CDR3. V and J are TRBV2 and TRBJ1-3, with D possibly being TRBD1 (5 bases). With 6 bases removed from V and 0 bases from J, the gap between germline ends came to 9 bases. Germline CDR1 SNHLY, CDR2 FYNNEI. The CDR3 runs 14 residues. CDR3 sequence (DNA): TGTGCCAGCAGGGGGGGGGACTCTGGAAACACCATATATTTT. Amino acid sequence: CASRGGDSGNTIYF.

The chain combines TRBV5-6 with TRBJ2-1; D gene unclear. The CDR3 runs 11 residues. CDR1 is SGHDT and CDR2 is YYEEEE in the germline V gene. V was shortened by 0 bases and J by 9 bases, with 4 bases between the two germline ends. CDR3 DNA: TGTGCCAGCAGCTTGGCAATTGAGCAGTTCTTC. Amino acid sequence: CASSLAIEQFF.

This chain joins TRBV6-6 and TRBJ2-3; TRBD2 agrees at 11 bases. Germline-derived CDR1 and CDR2 are MNHNY and SVGAGI (reference sequence). The V segment lost 5 bases and the J segment 1 base; nucleotides outside the gene matches: 14. This CDR3 contains 19 residues. The CDR3 is CASSPEIAGGPFGTDTQYF. Here the CDR3 DNA reads TGTGCCAGCAGTCCCGAGATAGCGGGGGGGCCCTTTGGCACAGATACGCAGTATTTT.

The DNA for the CDR3 is TGTGCCAGCAGCCTCGGACAGAGCGTCACTGAAGCTTTCTTT. Translated: CASSLGQSVTEAFF. The gene calls are TRBV6-6 and TRBJ1-1; a weak D match, TRBD1 (6 bases). With 6 bases removed from V and 4 bases from J, the gap between germline ends came to 15 bases. The CDR3 has 14 amino acids. Germline-derived CDR1 and CDR2 are MNHNY and SVGAGI (reference sequence).

V and J are TRBV5-4 and TRBJ2-7; a possible D gene is TRBD1 (5 bases). From germline, CDR1 is SGHNT and CDR2 YYREEE (reference sequence). V was clipped by 2 bases and J by 4 bases, with 10 bases between them. This CDR3 spans 13 amino acids. DNA for the CDR3: TGTGCCAGCAGCTTTGACAGTTCATACGAGCAGTACTTC. It specifies CASSFDSSYEQYF.

This clone has a single count. J is TRBJ2-3 and V is TRBV6-5, with unresolved D. CDR1 is MNHEY, CDR2 SVGAGI, per germline. The CDR3 totals 13 residues. V dropped 8 bases and J dropped 2 bases, with 11 bases sitting between them. The DNA of the CDR3 is TGTGCCAGCGCGGCCAGTTACACAGATACGCAGTATTTT. Amino acid sequence: CASAASYTDTQYF.

The J gene is TRBJ1-2, the V gene TRBV20-1, with D perhaps TRBD1 (6 bases). Trimming removed 3 bases at V and 8 bases at J, with 25 bases between. Germline V gene sequence: CDR1 DFQATT, CDR2 SNEGSKA (reference sequence). The CDR3 has 16 residues. CDR3 DNA: TGCAGTGCTAGTCCTGGACAGAGGCCGTCAGTGGGCGGCTACACCTTC. Translated: CSASPGQRPSVGGYTF.

Comments on this clone: No DNA is shown, since the ends of the CDR3 on it are uncertain; the CDR3 is the one TCRdb lists. The CDR3 sequence: CASSLVGGGARFF. The chain links TRBV5-6 to TRBJ2-1; no DNA check was done on the table's D call, TRBD2. The length of the CDR3 is 13 amino acids, counting both ends. CDR1 SGHDT and CDR2 YYEEEE come from the germline V gene.

This rearrangement joins TRBV4-2 to TRBJ1-3, with 7 bases that match TRBD1. The CDR3 has 17 amino acids. V gave up 0 bases and J gave up 4 bases; unmatched junction bases: 9. Germline-derived CDR1 and CDR2 are LGHNA and YNFKEQ. The CDR3 nucleotides read TGTGCCAGCAGCCAAGATCCCAGACAGGGATCAGGAAACACCATATATTTT. This codes for CASSQDPRQGSGNTIYF.

The chain links TRBV7-6 to TRBJ2-1, with D possibly being TRBD2 (6 bases). This CDR3 has 14 amino acids. The ends were cut back, 5 bases at V and 7 bases at J, with 15 bases in the middle. Germline values: CDR1 SGHVS, CDR2 FNYEAQ. The CDR3 coding sequence is TGTGCCAGCAGCCAGGGACTCGGAGGAAATGAGCAGTTCTTC. Encoded protein: CASSQGLGGNEQFF.

V and J are TRBV5-3 and TRBJ1-3; weak D call: TRBD1 (5 bases). TRBV5-3 is an ORF, with its function uncertain. V was cut by 4 bases and J by 4 bases, with 15 bases left in between. The CDR3 length is 15 residues. The DNA for the CDR3 is TGTGCCAGAAGCCCGTGGGGCAGGGAAGGAAACACCATATATTTT. Amino acid sequence: CARSPWGREGNTIYF.

The chain employs TRBV18 and TRBJ1-4; TRBD1 matches 11 bases. Losses at the gene ends were 0 bases for V and 8 bases for J; bases not matched to a gene: 11. The germline V gene has CDR1 KGHSH and CDR2 LQKENI. CDR3 length: 18 amino acids. CDR3 region: CASSPPRTGGVTGEKLFF. DNA for the CDR3: TGTGCCAGCTCACCACCGCGGACAGGGGGCGTTACTGGAGAAAAACTGTTTTTT.

CDR3 protein: CASSRGGGGVNTGELFF. The CDR3 DNA sequence: TGTGCCAGCTCACGCGGGGGAGGCGGAGTGAACACCGGGGAGCTGTTTTTT. This chain connects TRBV18 to TRBJ2-2, with 7 positions matching TRBD2. In germline, CDR1 is KGHSH, CDR2 LQKENI. This CDR3 has 17 amino acids. Trimming cost V 4 bases and J 1 base; bases outside gene matches: 9.